These 28 T cell receptor beta chains originate from one sample sequenced in a study. Using its own MiXCR run on the RT-PCR reads, TCRdb lists one record per CDR3 protein. Of approximately 720,000 distinct CDR3 sequences listed, 13% to 15% are singletons. Material for sequencing was memory CD4+ T cells from blood. The receptors stem from a female donor in good health, serving as a healthy control.

This clonotype was detected many times. The chain is built from TRBV5-1 and TRBJ2-3; no clear D. The V end was cut by 4 bases, the J end by 2 bases, with 8 bases between. The CDR3 is made up of 13 amino acids. Germline CDR1 and CDR2: SGHRS and YFSETQ. This chain's CDR3 is CASSRTPTDTQYF. Written as DNA, the CDR3 is TGCGCCAGCAGCCGGACGCCCACAGATACGCAGTATTTT.

J is TRBJ2-7 and V is TRBV7-2, with D maybe TRBD1 (5 bases). CDR3 size: 15 residues. CDR1 SGHTA and CDR2 FQGNSA come from the germline V gene. V gave up 3 bases and J gave up 1 base, with 13 bases separating them. This chain's CDR3 is CASSFLLTASYEQYF. Here the CDR3 DNA reads TGTGCCAGCAGCTTCCTGTTGACAGCTTCCTACGAGCAGTACTTC.

The sample holds many counts of this clonotype. V gene TRBV20-1 combines with J gene TRBJ1-1, with D hard to call. Germline CDR1 and CDR2: DFQATT and SNEGSKA (reference sequence). This CDR3 is 11 amino acids long. V lost 0 bases, J lost 12 bases, and 11 bases lay in between. The CDR3 region has the DNA TGCAGTGCTAGAGAGGGAGGGAGAACTTTCTTT. It encodes CSAREGGRTFF.

In this sample, this clonotype turned up a few times. The rearrangement joins TRBV5-8 to TRBJ2-3, with D possibly being TRBD2 (6 bases). The V gene's germline CDR1 is SGHTS and CDR2 YDEGEE. With 0 bases removed from V and 5 bases from J, the gap between germline ends came to 19 bases. The CDR3 length is 17 residues. CDR3 amino acids: CASSLAGSSGSGDTQYF. Here the CDR3 DNA reads TGTGCCAGCAGCTTGGCGGGCTCGTCCGGGAGTGGAGATACGCAGTATTTT.

This clonotype came up a few times. The chain has TRBV5-1 and TRBJ2-5; 11 nucleotides align to TRBD2. With 3 bases clipped from V and 1 base from J, the junction kept 5 bases outside the gene matches. Germline-derived CDR1 and CDR2 are SGHRS and YFSETQ. The CDR3 extends over 16 amino acids. This CDR3 is CASSSIGTSGQETQYF. For the CDR3, the DNA is TGCGCCAGCAGCTCAATCGGGACTAGCGGCCAAGAGACCCAGTACTTC.

The rearrangement joins TRBV29-1 to TRBJ1-2, with 11 bases that match TRBD1. V lost 6 bases to trimming and J lost 8 bases; unmatched junction nucleotides: 8. This CDR3 has 13 amino acids. Germline values: CDR1 SQVTM, CDR2 ANQGSEA. The DNA for the CDR3 is TGCAGCGTCCGCGGACAGGGGGCGCGGGGCTACACCTTC. Translating it yields CSVRGQGARGYTF.

This clonotype was recorded at least ten times. J is TRBJ1-2 and V is TRBV29-1, with D maybe TRBD1 (5 bases). The CDR3 spans 12 residues. Germline CDR1 is SQVTM and CDR2 is ANQGSEA. The germline V and J ends were trimmed by 7 bases and 4 bases, with 13 bases remaining between them. This chain's CDR3 is CSAGGEGYGYTF. In DNA, the CDR3 is TGCAGCGCCGGAGGGGAGGGCTATGGCTACACCTTC.

The chain is built from TRBV3-1 and TRBJ2-1; TRBD2 aligns across 11 bases. CDR3 length: 15 amino acids. The V and J ends lost 1 base and 12 bases, in that order; junction bases with no gene match: 8. Germline V gene sequence: CDR1 LGHDT, CDR2 YNNKEL (reference sequence). The CDR3 sequence is CASSQGASGRIGQFF. The DNA of the CDR3 is TGTGCCAGCAGCCAAGGCGCTAGCGGGAGGATCGGGCAGTTCTTC.

This sequence joins TRBV3-1 and TRBJ2-7, with D perhaps TRBD1 or TRBD2 (5 bases each). V gave up 4 bases and J gave up 0 bases, with 16 bases separating them. There are 16 residues in the CDR3. Germline CDR1 reads LGHDT; CDR2 reads YNNKEL (reference sequence). This chain's CDR3 is CASSPTGTVSSYEQYF. CDR3 coding DNA: TGTGCCAGCAGCCCAACTGGGACGGTTAGCTCCTACGAGCAGTACTTC.

The chain uses TRBV20-1 and TRBJ2-5; D unresolved. This CDR3 region has 13 residues. From germline, CDR1 is DFQATT and CDR2 SNEGSKA (reference sequence). Trimming took off 5 bases at V and 5 bases at J, with 15 bases between the two ends. The CDR3 spells CSAPTQGRETQYF. The DNA of the CDR3 is TGCAGTGCTCCAACTCAAGGTCGGGAGACCCAGTACTTC.

This clonotype occurred many times. The chain is built from TRBV5-8 and TRBJ1-5; D call uncertain. This CDR3 comprises 15 residues. Germline V gene data show CDR1 as SGHTS and CDR2 as YDEGEE. V was cut by 1 base and J by 3 bases, with 11 bases left in between. The CDR3 here is CASSLFGTVNQPQHF. The CDR3 DNA reads TGTGCCAGCAGCTTGTTCGGCACGGTCAATCAGCCCCAGCATTTT.

On this clonotype itself: A junction end diverges from the germline sequence, so it may reflect a read error. This chain links TRBV10-3 with TRBJ2-5, with 8 bases identical to TRBD2. Germline V gives CDR1 ENHRY, CDR2 SYGVKD. The CDR3 has 12 amino acids. The CDR3 sequence is CPTTSGQETQYF. In DNA, the CDR3 is TGCCCCACCACTAGCGGCCAAGAGACCCAGTACTTC.

This chain joins TRBV6-5 and TRBJ1-3; 9 bases are shared with TRBD1. Trimming took 7 bases from V and 2 from J; bases not matched to a gene: 3. This CDR3 is built from 14 residues. CDR1 and CDR2 from the germline V gene are MNHEY and SVGAGI. The CDR3 bases are TGTGCCAGCAAGAGACAGGGGGCTGGAAACACCATATATTTT. It codes for CASKRQGAGNTIYF.

This sequence joins TRBV5-1 and TRBJ2-2; D may match TRBD1 or TRBD2 (5 bases each). Trimming shortened V by 3 bases and J by 6 bases, and 15 bases separated the two germline ends. Germline CDR1 reads SGHRS; CDR2 reads YFSETQ. The CDR3 extends over 15 amino acids. The chain's CDR3 is CASSSRDDGSGELFF. The CDR3 DNA is TGCGCCAGCAGCTCCCGGGACGACGGTTCCGGGGAGCTGTTTTTT. Combining the CDR3 with reference TRBV5-1 and TRBJ2-2 gives the whole variable domain KAGVTQTPRYLIKTRGQQVTLSCSPISGHRSVSWYQQTPGQGLQFLFEYFSETQRNKGNFPGRFSGRQFSNSRSEMNVSTLELGDSALYLCASSSRDDGSGELFFGEGSRLTVL.

This clonotype was found a few times. The V and J genes are TRBV20-1 and TRBJ1-2; 8 positions agree with TRBD1. CDR1 and CDR2 from the germline V gene are DFQATT and SNEGSKA (reference sequence). V lost 3 bases and J lost 2; bases outside the gene matches: 5. The CDR3 is 14 residues long. CDR3 amino acids: CSARDRAPNYGYTF. The CDR3 DNA sequence: TGCAGTGCTAGGGACAGGGCCCCGAACTATGGCTACACCTTC.

In this sample, this clonotype turned up a few times. The rearrangement uses TRBV6-1 and TRBJ1-2; weak D call: TRBD1 (5 bases). The germline V and J ends were trimmed by 6 bases and 2 bases, with 10 bases remaining between them. This CDR3 is built from 13 residues. The germline V gene encodes CDR1 MNHNS and CDR2 SASEGT. As DNA, the CDR3 is TGTGCCAGCAGGGGGGGACTGAACTATGGCTACACCTTC. The encoded protein is CASRGGLNYGYTF.

The CDR3 region has the DNA TGCAGTGCTAGCAACCTATGGAGACTGGGATTGGATACGCAGTATTTT. It specifies CSASNLWRLGLDTQYF. The rearrangement joins TRBV20-1 to TRBJ2-3; no reliable D call. This CDR3 is 16 amino acids long. Germline loops: CDR1 DFQATT, CDR2 SNEGSKA (reference sequence). Trimming shortened V by 3 bases and J by 6 bases, and 22 bases separated the two germline ends.

CDR3 in DNA: TGTGCCAGCAGGGGGACAGGCCACAATGAGCAGTTCTTC. Translation: CASRGTGHNEQFF. The V gene is TRBV12-3 or TRBV12-4, the J gene TRBJ2-1; 8 nucleotides match TRBD1. This CDR3 is built from 13 residues. Trimming cost V 6 bases and J 5 bases; bases outside gene matches: 3.

The CDR3 is CAIESGALEQYF. CDR3 nucleotide sequence: TGTGCCATTGAATCCGGGGCGCTCGAGCAGTACTTC. This rearrangement joins TRBV28 to TRBJ2-7; D is possibly TRBD1 or TRBD2 (5 bases each). The CDR3 extends over 12 amino acids. Per germline, CDR1 MDHEN and CDR2 SYDVKM. V shed 10 bases and J shed 6 bases, with 16 bases lying between them.

This chain links TRBV27 with TRBJ1-1; TRBD1 matches at 9 bases. Germline assignment: CDR1 MNHEY and CDR2 SMNVEV (reference sequence). With V trimmed by 4 bases and J by 1 base, 7 bases remained unmatched. The CDR3 has 16 amino acids. In nucleotides, the CDR3 is TGTGCCAGCAGTTCCTACAGGGGGCTAGCGAACACTGAAGCTTTCTTT. The encoded protein is CASSSYRGLANTEAFF.

J is TRBJ2-1 and V is TRBV7-9; TRBD2 aligns across 9 bases. This CDR3 comprises 16 residues. Germline loops: CDR1 SEHNR, CDR2 FQNEAQ (reference sequence). Trimming took 2 bases from V and 4 from J; bases not matched to a gene: 6. The CDR3 loop is CASSLNLAGNYNEQFF. Here the CDR3 DNA reads TGTGCCAGCAGCTTAAACCTAGCGGGGAATTACAATGAGCAGTTCTTC.

The J gene is TRBJ2-1, the V gene TRBV12-3 or TRBV12-4; D may correspond to TRBD1 or TRBD2 (5 bases each). The germline V and J ends were trimmed by 6 bases and 2 bases, with 14 bases remaining between them. CDR3 length: 15 amino acids. CDR3 amino acids: CASSLQSGPYNEQFF. CDR3 coding DNA: TGTGCCAGCAGCCTCCAGTCGGGACCCTACAATGAGCAGTTCTTC.

This clonotype occurred many times. The chain uses TRBV4-3 and TRBJ2-5, with D tentatively TRBD2 (6 bases). CDR1 and CDR2 (germline): LGHNA, YSLEER. Trimming cost V 1 base and J 7 bases, with 13 bases left between them. CDR3 length equals 14 residues. CDR3 DNA: TGCGCCAGCAGCCAAGGGGGGAGGTTCGGGACCCAGTACTTC. Residues: CASSQGGRFGTQYF.

The chain couples TRBV4-3 to TRBJ1-6; 7 bases align to TRBD1. The CDR3 consists of 17 residues. CDR1 and CDR2 (germline): LGHNA, YSLEER. Germline trimming cut 1 base from V and 0 bases from J; bases unmatched to any gene: 3. DNA of the CDR3: TGCGCCAGCAGCCAAGGCGGACAGGCCTCCTATAATTCACCCCTCCACTTT. Protein sequence: CASSQGGQASYNSPLHF.

This clonotype appeared many times. The chain has TRBV12-3 or TRBV12-4 and TRBJ2-2; D is unresolved. V was cut by 4 bases and J by 6 bases, with 12 bases left in between. The CDR3 extends over 14 amino acids. CDR3 in amino acids: CASSSLASSGELFF. The CDR3, as DNA: TGTGCCAGCAGTTCCCTGGCTTCGTCCGGGGAGCTGTTTTTT.

The gene calls are TRBV20-1 and TRBJ1-1; 9 bases are shared with TRBD1. J gave up 6 bases and V 3 bases, and 5 bases lay outside the gene matches. Per the germline V gene, CDR1 is DFQATT and CDR2 is SNEGSKA (reference sequence). The CDR3 totals 13 residues. Here the CDR3 reads CSASRTGVPEAFF. The CDR3 DNA sequence: TGCAGTGCTAGCAGGACAGGGGTTCCTGAAGCTTTCTTT.

The rearrangement joins TRBV6-5 to TRBJ1-3; no firm D call. The V gene lost 4 bases and the J gene lost 0 bases, with 13 bases spanning the gap. CDR1 is MNHEY and CDR2 is SVGAGI in the germline V gene. The length of the CDR3 is 16 residues. In nucleotides, the CDR3 is TGTGCCAGCAGTTTCACCAGGCCTACCTCTGGAAACACCATATATTTT. Amino acid sequence: CASSFTRPTSGNTIYF.

This clonotype was seen more than once but under ten times. The V call is TRBV27, the J call TRBJ2-7, with TRBD1 matching over 7 bases. Germline values: CDR1 MNHEY, CDR2 SMNVEV (reference sequence). V dropped 5 bases and J dropped 5; count of bases not matched to a gene: 9. The CDR3 totals 14 residues. The CDR3 loop reads CASSMYRGRDEQYF. CDR3 coding DNA: TGTGCCAGCAGTATGTACAGGGGTCGCGACGAGCAGTACTTC.